Following are 24 T cell receptor beta chains from one sample sequenced in a study of cytomegalovirus exposure and HLA in healthy donors (dated by TCRdb to 2016 to 2017). Library method: the immunoSEQ multiplex PCR assay. In TCRdb, the immuneACCESS table is reduced to in-frame sequences with V and J assigned. These tables do not hold every clone; where another copy was compared, an unresolved V gene accounts for under half, and the others remain unexplained. This sample is represented by 150,000 to 200,000 clones; 84% of them were singletons. The ten largest clones capture about 10% of the sample. The sequencing sample was made of PBMCs. The receptors were sampled from a man aged 25-45 years in good health and CMV-seropositive.

This chain joins TRBV25-1 and TRBJ2-3, with 12 bases lining up with TRBD2. This CDR3 is 16 amino acids long. With 5 bases clipped from V and 1 base from J, the junction kept 4 bases outside the gene matches. Germline V gives CDR1 MGHDK, CDR2 SYGVNS. CDR3 in amino acids: CASSTRTSGGTDTQYF. CDR3 sequence (DNA): TGTGCCAGCAGTACCCGGACTAGCGGGGGCACAGATACGCAGTATTTT.

CDR3 sequence: CAISALYGYTF. The CDR3 nucleotides are TGTGCCATCAGTGCTCTCTATGGCTACACCTTC. This chain connects TRBV10-3 to TRBJ1-2; the D is unclear. Germline CDR1 ENHRY, CDR2 SYGVKD. This CDR3 has 11 amino acids. Between the trimmed V and J ends, which lost 4 bases and 4 bases, there was a span of 4 bases.

V is TRBV6-6 and J is TRBJ2-4; D is undetermined. Germline V gene data show CDR1 as MNHNY and CDR2 as SVGAGI (reference sequence). The CDR3 runs to 11 residues. The ends were cut back, 2 bases at V and 11 bases at J, with 7 bases in the middle. The CDR3 bases are TGTGCCAGCAGTTACGGTCGGGTTCAGTACTTC. Encoded protein: CASSYGRVQYF.

This chain joins TRBV4-3 and TRBJ2-1; the match to TRBD2 covers 8 bases. The J segment lost 6 bases and the V segment lost 5 bases, leaving 6 bases of the junction unmatched. The CDR3 runs 14 residues. CDR1 and CDR2 (germline): LGHNA, YSLEER. The CDR3 nucleotides read TGCGCCAGCAGCAGTAGCGGGGTGGGCAATGAGCAGTTCTTC. Encoded protein: CASSSSGVGNEQFF.

The rearrangement joins TRBV19 to TRBJ2-4; TRBD1 agrees at 11 bases. CDR1 and CDR2 (germline): LNHDA, SQIVND (reference sequence). This CDR3 has 15 residues. The V and J ends lost 4 bases and 7 bases, in that order; junction bases with no gene match: 6. This CDR3 is CASSTGQGAENIQYF. Written as DNA, the CDR3 is TGTGCCAGTAGTACCGGACAGGGGGCTGAGAACATTCAGTACTTC.

The chain carries TRBV28 and TRBJ2-7; a possible D gene is TRBD2 (5 bases). CDR1 is MDHEN, CDR2 SYDVKM, per germline. The CDR3 has 19 amino acids. V was pared by 2 bases and J by 0 bases, with 23 bases between. Written as DNA, the CDR3 is TGTGCCAGCAGTTTACTTCTTTCCGACAAGCGGCCGATCTCCTACGAGCAGTACTTC. Translating gives CASSLLLSDKRPISYEQYF. The variable domain in full, completed from reference TRBV28 and TRBJ2-7, reads DVKVTQSSRYLVKRTGEKVFLECVQDMDHENMFWYRQDPGLGLRLIYFSYDVKMKEKGDIPEGYSVSREKKERFSLILESASTNQTSMYLCASSLLLSDKRPISYEQYFGPGTRLTVT.

This chain links TRBV5-6 with TRBJ1-2; 7 bases map to TRBD1. The germline V gene has CDR1 SGHDT and CDR2 YYEEEE. This CDR3 is built from 14 residues. The V and J ends lost 4 bases and 5 bases, in that order; junction bases with no gene match: 8. CDR3 DNA: TGTGCCAGCAGCCCGGGACAGCCCGCTTATGGCTACACCTTC. As protein: CASSPGQPAYGYTF.

This clone was detected once. The genes are TRBV4-1 and TRBJ2-3; D not certain. V lost 0 bases, J lost 0 bases, and 7 bases lay in between. Looked up from germline, CDR1 is MGHRA and CDR2 is YSYEKL. The CDR3 has 15 amino acids. CDR3 nucleotides: TGCGCCAGCAGCCAAGACCCCTACAGCACAGATACGCAGTATTTT. It encodes CASSQDPYSTDTQYF.

The gene calls are TRBV5-1 and TRBJ2-3; 12 bases agree with TRBD2. The V and J ends lost 7 bases and 6 bases, in that order; junction bases with no gene match: 6. The CDR3 is 14 residues long. Germline loops: CDR1 SGHRS, CDR2 YFSETQ. CDR3 in DNA: TGCGCCAGCCAACTTCTAGCGGGAGGGGATACGCAGTATTTT. Amino acids: CASQLLAGGDTQYF.

This sequence joins TRBV11-2 and TRBJ2-3, with D possibly TRBD2 on 5 matching bases. The ends were cut back, 3 bases at V and 8 bases at J, with 12 bases in the middle. The V gene's germline CDR1 is SGHAT and CDR2 FQNNGV. The CDR3 totals 13 residues. CDR3 DNA sequence: TGTGCCAGCAGCTTGGACTCCTTTGGTACGCAGTATTTT. Protein: CASSLDSFGTQYF.

The chain has TRBV6-1 and TRBJ2-7; 9 nucleotides line up with TRBD1. The J segment lost 6 bases and the V segment lost 6 bases, leaving 15 bases of the junction unmatched. The CDR3 totals 16 residues. Germline CDR1 MNHNS, CDR2 SASEGT. The CDR3 here is CASREPGTGRFSEQYF. For the CDR3, the DNA is TGTGCCAGCAGGGAACCCGGGACAGGGAGGTTTTCCGAGCAGTACTTC.

With respect to this clone: The junction shows a germline mismatch at one end, possibly a read error. V and J are TRBV7-8 and TRBJ2-7; tentative D call: TRBD1 (5 bases). The CDR3 spans 12 residues. CDR1 and CDR2 from the germline V gene are SGHVS and FQNEAQ. The CDR3 spells CASSLMQGDPRF. The CDR3 DNA sequence: TGTGCCAGCAGCTTAATGCAGGGTGATCCCCGCTTC.

This clone occurred a few times. The chain's CDR3 is CASSPQGATNEKLFF. The CDR3 bases are TGTGCCAGCAGTCCTCAGGGTGCAACTAATGAAAAACTGTTTTTT. The chain recombines TRBV28 with TRBJ1-4, with D tentatively TRBD1 (5 bases). There are 15 residues in the CDR3. The germline CDR1 and CDR2 sequences are MDHEN and SYDVKM. V gave up 5 bases and J gave up 0 bases, with 10 bases separating them.

This clone was picked up a small number of times. The chain is built from TRBV30 and TRBJ1-2, with TRBD1 matching over 7 bases. Germline trimming cut 3 bases from V and 0 bases from J; bases unmatched to any gene: 1. CDR1 and CDR2 from the germline V gene are GTSNPN and SVGIG (reference sequence). The CDR3 length is 13 residues. The CDR3 DNA follows: TGTGCCTGGAGGGGACAGACTAACTATGGCTACACCTTC. It yields the protein CAWRGQTNYGYTF.

Only a few counts were recorded for this clone. CDR3 bases: TGCAGAGGGACAGTGAACACTGAAGCTTTCTTT. Translation gives CRGTVNTEAFF. The V gene is TRBV20-1, the J gene TRBJ1-1; 7 nucleotides line up with TRBD1. Germline CDR1 is DFQATT and CDR2 is SNEGSKA (reference sequence). This CDR3 is 11 amino acids long.

The rearrangement uses TRBV29-1 and TRBJ2-5; D might be TRBD1 (6 bases). CDR1 is SQVTM, CDR2 ANQGSEA, per germline. V gave up 7 bases and J gave up 6 bases, with 18 bases separating them. The CDR3 length is 13 residues. The CDR3 DNA reads TGCAGCGGTACAGGGATCGGCGGCAAGACCCAGTACTTC. This encodes CSGTGIGGKTQYF.

This clone is deemed medium-sized. The chain combines TRBV6-1 with TRBJ2-7; tentatively, D is TRBD1 (5 bases). Germline assignment: CDR1 MNHNS and CDR2 SASEGT. The CDR3 extends over 15 amino acids. Between the trimmed V and J ends, which lost 0 bases and 1 base, there was a span of 10 bases. In DNA form, the CDR3 reads TGTGCCAGCAGTGAAGCAGGGGCGGCGTCCTACGAGCAGTACTTC. Translation gives CASSEAGAASYEQYF.

J is TRBJ1-1 and V is TRBV9; TRBD1 agrees at 7 bases. Germline V gives CDR1 SGDLS, CDR2 YYNGEE. The CDR3 has 15 amino acids. The V and J ends lost 3 bases and 0 bases, in that order; junction bases with no gene match: 5. The CDR3 here is CASSGRQGLNTEAFF. Written as DNA, the CDR3 is TGTGCCAGCAGCGGCCGACAGGGCTTGAACACTGAAGCTTTCTTT.

The chain employs TRBV4-2 and TRBJ2-1; 10 positions agree with TRBD2. Germline CDR1 LGHNA, CDR2 YNFKEQ. The CDR3 consists of 18 residues. V lost 0 bases, J lost 2 bases, and 7 bases stayed unmatched. CDR3 sequence: CASSQEASGSVTYNEQFF. The CDR3 nucleotides are TGTGCCAGCAGCCAAGAGGCTAGCGGGAGTGTTACCTACAATGAGCAGTTCTTC.

This clone occurred a few times. V is TRBV7-9 and J is TRBJ2-7, with TRBD2 matching over 8 bases. Trimming at V came to 6 bases and at J to 6 bases, leaving 16 bases not matched to a gene. CDR1 is SEHNR, CDR2 FQNEAQ, per germline (reference sequence). This CDR3 contains 16 residues. The CDR3 DNA reads as TGTGCCAGCAGTCCAGCACTAGCGGCTTATCAGGGCGAGCAGTACTTC. Protein: CASSPALAAYQGEQYF. The full variable domain, completed using reference TRBV7-9 and TRBJ2-7, is DTGVSQNPRHKITKRGQNVTFRCDPISEHNRLYWYRQTLGQGPEFLTYFQNEAQLEKSRLLSDRFSAERPKGSFSTLEIQRTEQGDSAMYLCASSPALAAYQGEQYFGPGTRLTVT.

This chain uses TRBV19 with TRBJ2-5; D gene ambiguous. The CDR3 is 13 amino acids. The V and J ends lost 6 bases and 5 bases respectively, with 13 bases between them. Germline assignment: CDR1 LNHDA and CDR2 SQIVND (reference sequence). The CDR3 sequence is CASSSHPIETQYF. CDR3 nucleotides: TGTGCCAGTAGCTCCCACCCTATTGAGACCCAGTACTTC.

This clone was seen once. V usage is TRBV9 and J usage is TRBJ2-2; D is perhaps TRBD1 (6 bases). Germline lookup yields CDR1 SGDLS and CDR2 YYNGEE. The CDR3 is 16 amino acids. Trimming took off 4 bases at V and 4 bases at J, with 17 bases between the two ends. The chain's CDR3 is CASSFRQAEGTGELFF. In DNA, the CDR3 is TGTGCCAGCAGCTTTCGACAGGCCGAGGGCACCGGGGAGCTGTTTTTT.

J is TRBJ2-2 and V is TRBV7-7, with D uncertain. Germline lookup yields CDR1 SSHAT and CDR2 FNYEAQ (reference sequence). The germline V and J ends were trimmed by 1 base and 3 bases, with 6 bases remaining between them. The CDR3 is 14 amino acids. In DNA form, the CDR3 reads TGTGCCAGCAGCTTAGATATCGACACCGGGGAGCTGTTTTTT. Translating it yields CASSLDIDTGELFF.

This chain links TRBV13 with TRBJ2-1, with TRBD2 matching over 7 bases. The ends lost 5 bases at V and 4 bases at J; junction bases unmatched: 8. Germline V lookup: CDR1 PRHDT, CDR2 FYEKMQ (reference sequence). This CDR3 spans 15 amino acids. The CDR3 sequence: CASSPPRGGYNEQFF. The CDR3 nucleotides read TGTGCCAGCAGCCCTCCTCGCGGGGGATACAATGAGCAGTTCTTC.